This T cell receptor (beta chain) was found in a study of graft-versus-host responses after intestinal transplantation. At the level of the study: Recipients were all induced with anti-thymocyte globulin, then given tacrolimus and steroids for roughly three years. Overall study findings and caveats: Allografts from individuals with graft-donor T cell macrochimerism displayed high graft-versus-host to host-versus-graft clonal ratios. HvG clone declines early post-transplant were associated with peak circulating GvH levels. The marrow of recipients harbored GvH clones, and ileum or blood showed some of them first.

This CDR3 is built from 16 residues. Looked up from germline, CDR1 is SQVTM and CDR2 is ANQGSEA. The ends lost 7 bases at V and 0 bases at J; junction bases unmatched: 8. Comments on this clone: The target antigen is unknown.

Measured with immunoSEQ multiplex PCR; TCRdb has only the in-frame clones, and not every one. The data show 85,000 to 110,000 clones, 90% to 95% seen once. This TCR derives from a human donor who received an intestinal transplant. The source material was unstimulated CD8+ T cells sorted from spleen or lymph node cells, sampled before intestinal transplant. V usage is TRBV29-1 and J usage is TRBJ2-2; TRBD2 aligns across 10 bases. CDR3 loop: CSARGSGGPNTGELFF. In DNA form, the CDR3 reads TGCAGCGCCCGAGGTAGCGGGGGGCCGAACACCGGGGAGCTGTTTTTT.